The next 30 T cell receptor beta chains were all read from a single sample in a study of T cell changes during pregnancy in multiple sclerosis (dated by TCRdb to about 2019). The library was generated by the immunoSEQ multiplex PCR assay. Not all clones reach the TCRdb copy of this immuneACCESS table, which keeps in-frame sequences only. Checked studies attribute under half of the gap to unresolved V genes and leave the rest unexplained. In this sample the table shows 98,000 or so clones, over 85% of which occur a single time. The ten largest clones take up 0.99% of the sample. Sequenced material: peripheral blood, taken after pregnancy. The receptor set was obtained from a female donor with multiple sclerosis, enrolled in a pregnancy study.

The chain is built from TRBV10-3 and TRBJ2-7; 7 bases are shared with TRBD1. The CDR3 contains 14 residues. V dropped 6 bases and J dropped 7; count of bases not matched to a gene: 12. Germline CDR1 and CDR2: ENHRY and SYGVKD. The CDR3 nucleotides are TGTGCCATCAGAACGGGACAGTCTTTGGGGGAGCAGTACTTC. It yields the protein CAIRTGQSLGEQYF.

This clone was counted once. This chain joins TRBV15 and TRBJ2-7; 14 bases fit TRBD2. J gave up 5 bases and V 8 bases, and 5 bases lay outside the gene matches. The CDR3 sequence is 14 residues long. The germline CDR1 and CDR2 sequences are LNHNV and YYDKDF (reference sequence). The DNA of the CDR3 is TGTGCCACCGCGCCGGGACTAGCGGGAGACGAGCAGTACTTC. Protein sequence: CATAPGLAGDEQYF.

The chain uses TRBV9 and TRBJ1-1, with D tentatively TRBD1 (6 bases). CDR1 and CDR2 from the germline V gene are SGDLS and YYNGEE. CDR3 length equals 15 residues. V was pared by 2 bases and J by 1 base, with 12 bases between. The CDR3 loop is CASSVNRDGNTEAFF. The CDR3 nucleotides read TGTGCCAGCAGCGTGAACAGGGATGGGAACACTGAAGCTTTCTTT. The variable domain in full, with the rest retrieved from reference TRBV9 and TRBJ1-1, is DSGVTQTPKHLITATGQRVTLRCSPRSGDLSVYWYQQSLDQGLQFLIQYYNGEERAKGNILERFSAQQFPDLHSELNLSSLELGDSALYFCASSVNRDGNTEAFFGQGTRLTVV.

The chain combines TRBV30 with TRBJ2-2; TRBD2 aligns across 8 bases. The CDR3 has 17 amino acids. J gave up 5 bases and V 2 bases, and 13 bases lay outside the gene matches. Germline CDR1 GTSNPN, CDR2 SVGIG (reference sequence). CDR3: CAWSFVVAAGVTGELFF. In DNA form, the CDR3 reads TGTGCCTGGAGTTTCGTTGTCGCAGCGGGAGTAACCGGGGAGCTGTTTTTT.

This clone has more than one count but fewer than ten. The CDR3 nucleotides are TGTGCCTGGGGGGGGTTGTGGCAGTTGAACACTGAAGCTTTCTTT. Amino acids: CAWGGLWQLNTEAFF. This chain uses TRBV30 with TRBJ1-1; D possibly corresponds to TRBD1 (5 bases). The CDR3 runs 15 residues. Germline V lookup: CDR1 GTSNPN, CDR2 SVGIG (reference sequence). Trimming removed 5 bases from V and 0 bases from J, with 16 bases in between. The full variable domain, completed using reference TRBV30 and TRBJ1-1, is SQTIHQWPATLVQPVGSPLSLECTVEGTSNPNLYWYRQAAGRGLQLLFYSVGIGQISSEVPQNLSASRPQDRQFILSSKKLLLSDSGFYLCAWGGLWQLNTEAFFGQGTRLTVV.

The CDR3 loop reads CASSLARLAGFGNEQFF. The CDR3 DNA reads TGTGCCAGCAGTCTTGCTCGACTAGCGGGGTTTGGCAATGAGCAGTTCTTC. The rearrangement uses TRBV27 and TRBJ2-1; 11 nucleotides line up with TRBD2. Trimming took 5 bases from V and 6 from J; bases not matched to a gene: 12. Germline CDR1 is MNHEY and CDR2 is SMNVEV (reference sequence). The CDR3 has 17 residues.

This chain uses TRBV2 with TRBJ2-3; 10 positions match TRBD2. Germline lookup yields CDR1 SNHLY and CDR2 FYNNEI. The CDR3 loop spans 14 amino acids. V was pared by 8 bases and J by 7 bases, with 9 bases of the junction left unmatched. CDR3 sequence (DNA): TGTGCCAGCCATTTCGTTAGCGGGAGGAATACGCAGTATTTT. This encodes CASHFVSGRNTQYF. Full variable domain (remainder filled in from reference TRBV2 and TRBJ2-3): EPEVTQTPSHQVTQMGQEVILRCVPISNHLYFYWYRQILGQKVEFLVSFYNNEISEKSEIFDDQFSVERPDGSNFTLKIRSTKLEDSAMYFCASHFVSGRNTQYFGPGTRLTVL.

The chain joins TRBV6-1 to TRBJ2-7; 9 positions agree with TRBD2. V lost 9 bases to trimming and J lost 3 bases; unmatched junction nucleotides: 3. CDR1 is MNHNS, CDR2 SASEGT, per germline. This CDR3 is 12 amino acids long. The CDR3: CASLAGYYEQYF. CDR3 nucleotides: TGTGCCAGTCTAGCGGGATACTACGAGCAGTACTTC.

The chain employs TRBV6-6 and TRBJ2-3; no clear D. Germline V gene sequence: CDR1 MNHNY, CDR2 SVGAGI (reference sequence). Trimming took off 5 bases at V and 1 base at J, with 7 bases between the two ends. The CDR3 contains 13 residues. The DNA for the CDR3 is TGTGCCAGCAGTCGCACTCGCACAGATACGCAGTATTTT. This gives the protein CASSRTRTDTQYF.

The J gene is TRBJ2-1, the V gene TRBV27; TRBD1 is a possible D gene (6 bases). Germline loops: CDR1 MNHEY, CDR2 SMNVEV (reference sequence). V gave up 6 bases and J gave up 1 base, with 13 bases separating them. This CDR3 is 15 amino acids long. CDR3 in DNA: TGTGCCAGCAGGACCGGGACATCTTCCTACAATGAGCAGTTCTTC. This translates into CASRTGTSSYNEQFF.

The chain employs TRBV29-1 and TRBJ1-2, with D unclear. The ends were cut back, 7 bases at V and 7 bases at J, with 16 bases in the middle. Germline assignment: CDR1 SQVTM and CDR2 ANQGSEA. This CDR3 is built from 12 residues. CDR3 protein: CSAEPGLGGYTF. CDR3 nucleotides: TGCAGCGCCGAACCCGGGTTGGGTGGCTACACCTTC.

The V gene is TRBV11-2, the J gene TRBJ2-5, with TRBD1 as a possible D gene (6 bases). This CDR3 comprises 15 residues. V was pared by 5 bases and J by 2 bases, with 15 bases between. CDR1 is SGHAT, CDR2 FQNNGV, per germline. The CDR3 is CASSPGGTQQETQYF. CDR3 nucleotides: TGTGCCAGCAGCCCGGGTGGGACACAACAAGAGACCCAGTACTTC.

This chain uses TRBV21-1 with TRBJ1-1; the table calls TRBD1, which could not be checked here. TRBV21-1 counts as a pseudogene. This CDR3 spans 15 amino acids. The CDR3 coding sequence is TGTGCCAGCAGCAAAGGGGGGCCCAAGAAAATTGAAGCTTTCTTT. This encodes CASSKGGPKKIEAFF.

The J gene is TRBJ2-7, the V gene TRBV28; 10 bases map to TRBD1. Germline V gives CDR1 MDHEN, CDR2 SYDVKM. The CDR3 totals 17 residues. V gave up 6 bases and J gave up 0 bases; unmatched junction bases: 11. The CDR3, as DNA: TGTGCCAGCAGGTTTCCCGGGACAGGGGCCGACTCCTACGAGCAGTACTTC. Residues: CASRFPGTGADSYEQYF.

This chain joins TRBV19 and TRBJ2-7; TRBD1 matches at 12 bases. CDR1 and CDR2 from the germline V gene are LNHDA and SQIVND (reference sequence). This CDR3 has 16 residues. With 6 bases clipped from V and 6 bases from J, the junction kept 12 bases outside the gene matches. CDR3 amino acids: CASSRVPGQGAAEQYF. In nucleotides, the CDR3 is TGTGCCAGTAGCCGCGTCCCGGGACAGGGGGCCGCCGAGCAGTACTTC.

The chain recombines TRBV27 with TRBJ1-3, with D unresolved. Germline-derived CDR1 and CDR2 are MNHEY and SMNVEV (reference sequence). This CDR3 has 15 amino acids. Deletions cut 0 bases from V and 4 bases from J, with 10 bases between. CDR3 region: CASSLSLGSGNTIYF. CDR3 sequence (DNA): TGTGCCAGCAGTTTATCTCTGGGGAGCGGAAACACCATATATTTT.

The CDR3 is CAIKGEGHEQFF. For the CDR3, the DNA is TGTGCCATCAAGGGGGAGGGCCATGAGCAGTTCTTC. The rearrangement uses TRBV10-3 and TRBJ2-1, with a possible D match to TRBD2 (7 bases). The CDR3 is made up of 12 amino acids. Trimming removed 7 bases from V and 8 bases from J, with 12 bases in between. Germline lookup yields CDR1 ENHRY and CDR2 SYGVKD.

V usage is TRBV6-5 and J usage is TRBJ2-2; D unclear. The CDR3 spans 12 residues. Per germline, CDR1 MNHEY and CDR2 SVGAGI. V was pared by 6 bases and J by 6 bases, with 8 bases between. CDR3 in DNA: TGTGCCAGCAGCGAGTATGCCGGGGAGCTGTTTTTT. Translating gives CASSEYAGELFF.

J is TRBJ2-2 and V is TRBV29-1, with TRBD1 matching over 7 bases. Germline CDR1 SQVTM, CDR2 ANQGSEA. V shed 6 bases and J 4 bases; nucleotides not matched to a gene: 11. The CDR3 spans 15 residues. CDR3 coding DNA: TGCAGCGTCCGTAATACAGGGGCCGGCACCGGGGAGCTGTTTTTT. The encoded protein is CSVRNTGAGTGELFF.

The chain recombines TRBV7-2 with TRBJ2-2; 8 positions agree with TRBD1. CDR1 and CDR2 (germline): SGHTA, FQGNSA. After removal of 3 bases from V and 5 bases from J, the junction contained 11 bases not matched to a gene. The CDR3 is made up of 17 amino acids. The CDR3: CASSLVAGTGITGELFF. CDR3 bases: TGTGCCAGCAGCTTGGTTGCCGGGACAGGAATAACCGGGGAGCTGTTTTTT.

This sequence joins TRBV19 and TRBJ2-1; 7 bases are shared with TRBD1. The germline V gene has CDR1 LNHDA and CDR2 SQIVND (reference sequence). V lost 4 bases and J lost 9; bases outside the gene matches: 18. This CDR3 has 17 residues. CDR3: CASSTMPRQGIVGEQFF. The CDR3 DNA reads TGTGCCAGTAGTACGATGCCGCGACAGGGAATAGTAGGTGAGCAGTTCTTC.

The chain combines TRBV5-1 with TRBJ2-5, with a possible D match to TRBD2 (6 bases). This CDR3 comprises 15 residues. V was pared by 1 base and J by 5 bases, with 15 bases between. Germline CDR1 is SGHRS and CDR2 is YFSETQ. The CDR3 DNA reads as TGCGCCAGCAGCTTGTCTACTAGCCGGGGGGAGACCCAGTACTTC. Amino acids: CASSLSTSRGETQYF.

This chain joins TRBV5-1 and TRBJ2-1; D gene ambiguous. The CDR3 loop spans 16 amino acids. V was pared by 3 bases and J by 9 bases, with 22 bases between. Germline V gene sequence: CDR1 SGHRS, CDR2 YFSETQ. The CDR3 spells CASSSPGASYHSEQFF. The CDR3 bases are TGCGCCAGCAGCTCCCCAGGTGCGTCGTATCATAGTGAGCAGTTCTTC.

V is TRBV6-1 and J is TRBJ2-1; 10 bases are a match to TRBD2. This CDR3 is 15 amino acids long. Per germline, CDR1 MNHNS and CDR2 SASEGT. Trimming cost V 5 bases and J 3 bases; bases outside gene matches: 4. The CDR3 region has the DNA TGTGCCAGCAGTAGAGGGACTAGCGTCTACAATGAGCAGTTCTTC. This encodes CASSRGTSVYNEQFF.

This CDR3 reads CASSSAAGGELAKNIQYF. In DNA form, the CDR3 reads TGTGCCAGCAGCTCCGCTGCCGGCGGGGAACTAGCCAAAAACATTCAGTACTTC. This chain joins TRBV7-9 and TRBJ2-4, with a possible D match to TRBD2 (6 bases). Trimming removed 4 bases at V and 0 bases at J, with 19 bases between. This CDR3 has 18 residues. Germline V lookup: CDR1 SEHNR, CDR2 FQNEAQ (reference sequence).

The J gene is TRBJ1-3, the V gene TRBV9; possibly TRBD1 for D (6 bases). The CDR3 is 17 amino acids. The germline CDR1 and CDR2 sequences are SGDLS and YYNGEE. V was clipped by 0 bases and J by 4 bases, with 17 bases between them. CDR3 nucleotides: TGTGCCAGCAGCGTAGCCGCGATCGGACAGCCGGGAAACACCATATATTTT. Translating it yields CASSVAAIGQPGNTIYF.

The chain has TRBV29-1 and TRBJ2-2, with TRBD2 matching 11 bases. The length of the CDR3 is 15 residues. CDR1 and CDR2 from the germline V gene are SQVTM and ANQGSEA. J lost 4 bases, V lost 6 bases, and 7 bases had no gene match. The CDR3: CSVGTSGRLTGELFF. The CDR3 DNA sequence: TGCAGCGTGGGGACTAGCGGACGACTCACCGGGGAGCTGTTTTTT.

The CDR3 here is CASIPMGTEGAFF. The CDR3 DNA reads as TGTGCCAGCATCCCGATGGGTACGGAGGGAGCTTTCTTT. The chain couples TRBV9 to TRBJ1-1; D call uncertain. Germline V gene sequence: CDR1 SGDLS, CDR2 YYNGEE. This CDR3 has 13 amino acids. V was cut by 6 bases and J by 10 bases, with 19 bases left in between.

V and J are TRBV6-6 and TRBJ2-2; possible D gene TRBD2, 6 bases. CDR1 and CDR2 from the germline V gene are MNHNY and SVGAGI (reference sequence). V lost 5 bases, J lost 7 bases, and 8 bases lay in between. The CDR3 extends over 12 amino acids. CDR3 residues: CASSPGSGELFF. The CDR3 nucleotides read TGTGCCAGCAGTCCCGGGAGCGGGGAGCTGTTTTTT.

The chain has TRBV5-3 and TRBJ2-1; D not resolved. TRBV5-3 is an ORF; its function is uncertain. This CDR3 is 11 amino acids long. The germline V and J ends were trimmed by 5 bases and 8 bases, with 8 bases remaining between them. The CDR3 here is CARRLTYEQFF. As DNA, the CDR3 is TGTGCCAGAAGGTTGACTTATGAGCAGTTCTTC.